The 16 T cell receptor beta chains below come from one sample, sequenced in a study of CD8 T cells in Susac syndrome. Random hexamers were used to reverse transcribe an amount of about 0.5 to 1 ug RNA. TCRdb recomputed calls from the immunoSEQ multiplex PCR reads with MiXCR, one row per CDR3 protein. The sample carries about 180,000 distinct CDR3 sequences, just under 95% recorded once. Material for sequencing was CD4+ T cells from PBMCs. Source of these receptors: a human donor with Susac syndrome.

The chain combines TRBV2 with TRBJ2-1; D may be TRBD1 or TRBD2 (5 bases each). Trimming took off 2 bases at V and 0 bases at J, with 8 bases between the two ends. The CDR3 has 15 residues. Germline V gene data show CDR1 as SNHLY and CDR2 as FYNNEI. The CDR3 DNA sequence: TGTGCCAGCAGTGAATGGGGGAGCTCCTACAATGAGCAGTTCTTC. Its protein product is CASSEWGSSYNEQFF.

The chain couples TRBV5-1 to TRBJ2-7; 8 bases agree with TRBD2. V was pared by 5 bases and J by 0 bases, with 4 bases of the junction left unmatched. Germline loops: CDR1 SGHRS, CDR2 YFSETQ. The CDR3 totals 14 residues. This CDR3 is CASSSGTSSYEQYF. In nucleotides, the CDR3 is TGCGCCAGCAGTTCCGGGACTAGCTCCTACGAGCAGTACTTC.

The chain recombines TRBV12-3 or TRBV12-4 with TRBJ2-1; D uncertain. Trimming shortened V by 1 base and J by 10 bases, and 14 bases separated the two germline ends. The CDR3 consists of 14 residues. The CDR3 here is CASSLGGRQTEQFF. CDR3 DNA sequence: TGTGCCAGCAGTTTAGGGGGTCGCCAGACCGAGCAGTTCTTC.

CDR3 DNA sequence: TGCAGTGCTAACAACCCCAGCGGGGGGATCACAGATACGCAGTATTTT. Translating gives CSANNPSGGITDTQYF. The V and J genes are TRBV20-1 and TRBJ2-3, with 9 nucleotides matching TRBD2. Germline V gene data show CDR1 as DFQATT and CDR2 as SNEGSKA (reference sequence). Losses at the gene ends were 4 bases for V and 2 bases for J; bases not matched to a gene: 10. The CDR3 covers 16 residues.

The chain couples TRBV20-1 to TRBJ2-5, with 9 bases that match TRBD2. Germline V gene lookup returns CDR1 DFQATT and CDR2 SNEGSKA (reference sequence). V trimming: 5 bases; J trimming: 5 bases; junction bases outside the gene matches: 12. This CDR3 is built from 15 residues. The CDR3 reads CSARNSAGGDETQYF. CDR3 DNA: TGCAGTGCTCGAAATTCGGCGGGGGGGGATGAGACCCAGTACTTC.

The genes are TRBV19 and TRBJ2-5; no reliable D call. Trimming removed 3 bases from V and 2 bases from J, with 7 bases in between. CDR1 is LNHDA, CDR2 SQIVND, per germline (reference sequence). The CDR3 is made up of 13 amino acids. The CDR3 sequence: CASSMSAQETQYF. In DNA, the CDR3 is TGTGCCAGTAGTATGTCCGCGCAAGAGACCCAGTACTTC.

The chain recombines TRBV7-2 with TRBJ2-7; 10 nucleotides align to TRBD2. CDR1 is SGHTA, CDR2 FQGNSA, per germline. This CDR3 comprises 15 residues. Germline trimming cut 0 bases from V and 2 bases from J; bases unmatched to any gene: 1. The CDR3 DNA reads as TGTGCCAGCAGCTTAGCCACTAGCGGGGCCTACGAGCAGTACTTC. It specifies CASSLATSGAYEQYF.

The J gene is TRBJ2-2, the V gene TRBV20-1, with D perhaps matching TRBD2 (5 bases). Germline CDR1 DFQATT, CDR2 SNEGSKA (reference sequence). V lost 6 bases and J lost 6, with 14 bases in between. This CDR3 is built from 13 residues. DNA of the CDR3: TGCAGTGCGACCCCCCCGGGGTCCGGGGAGCTGTTTTTT. This gives the protein CSATPPGSGELFF.

In its sample, this clonotype was seen once. DNA for the CDR3: TGTGCCTGGAAGTGGGGGACTGAAGCTTTCTTT. Translating gives CAWKWGTEAFF. The chain couples TRBV30 to TRBJ1-1; tentatively, D is TRBD1 (5 bases). V lost 4 bases and J lost 5, with 8 bases in between. Germline CDR1 GTSNPN, CDR2 SVGIG (reference sequence). This CDR3 has 11 amino acids.

The V and J genes are TRBV7-2 and TRBJ2-3, with 8 bases aligning to TRBD2. The CDR3 runs to 15 residues. With 0 bases clipped from V and 7 bases from J, the junction kept 6 bases outside the gene matches. CDR1 and CDR2 from the germline V gene are SGHTA and FQGNSA. The DNA of the CDR3 is TGTGCCAGCAGCTTAGCGGGGGGACTAGTCAATACGCAGTATTTT. Residues: CASSLAGGLVNTQYF.

The chain couples TRBV29-1 to TRBJ1-1; D not certain. The V end was cut by 3 bases, the J end by 0 bases, with 11 bases between. The CDR3 totals 14 residues. Germline lookup yields CDR1 SQVTM and CDR2 ANQGSEA. The DNA for the CDR3 is TGCAGCGTTGATCGGGCGAACATGAACACTGAAGCTTTCTTT. Its translation: CSVDRANMNTEAFF. Using reference TRBV29-1 and TRBJ1-1 for the parts outside the CDR3, the full variable domain is SAVISQKPSRDICQRGTSLTIQCQVDSQVTMMFWYRQQPGQSLTLIATANQGSEATYESGFVIDKFPISRPNLTFSTLTVSNMSPEDSSIYLCSVDRANMNTEAFFGQGTRLTVV.

This rearrangement joins TRBV18 to TRBJ2-7; 7 bases line up with TRBD2. This CDR3 contains 18 residues. Germline V CDR1 and CDR2: KGHSH, LQKENI. Germline trimming cut 1 base from V and 1 base from J; bases unmatched to any gene: 13. CDR3 amino acids: CASSPLPRREETSYEQYF. For the CDR3, the DNA is TGTGCCAGCTCACCACTACCTCGACGGGAGGAAACATCCTACGAGCAGTACTTC.

The chain combines TRBV12-3 or TRBV12-4 with TRBJ2-7; 7 nucleotides line up with TRBD1. J lost 6 bases, V lost 5 bases, and 4 bases had no gene match. There are 12 residues in the CDR3. For the CDR3, the DNA is TGTGCCAGCAGTCAGGACAGGCGCGAGCAGTACTTC. Translating gives CASSQDRREQYF.

The gene calls are TRBV18 and TRBJ2-3; 8 bases map to TRBD1. CDR3 size: 15 residues. Germline CDR1 reads KGHSH; CDR2 reads LQKENI. The V gene end was trimmed by 3 bases and the J gene end by 1 base; junction bases not matched to a gene: 3. CDR3 in amino acids: CASSPGQGGTDTQYF. The CDR3 region has the DNA TGTGCCAGCTCACCTGGACAGGGTGGCACAGATACGCAGTATTTT. The full variable domain, with the rest looked up from reference TRBV18 and TRBJ2-3, is NAGVMQNPRHLVRRRGQEARLRCSPMKGHSHVYWYRQLPEEGLKFMVYLQKENIIDESGMPKERFSAEFPKEGPSILRIQQVVRGDSAAYFCASSPGQGGTDTQYFGPGTRLTVL.

The chain is built from TRBV30 and TRBJ1-1; TRBD1 agrees at 7 bases. Germline CDR1 GTSNPN, CDR2 SVGIG (reference sequence). V dropped 4 bases and J dropped 1; count of bases not matched to a gene: 15. CDR3 length equals 17 residues. The CDR3 DNA is TGTGCCTGGACCAGAGAGGGGGCGGCCCAGTCGAACACTGAAGCTTTCTTT. It codes for CAWTREGAAQSNTEAFF.

This clonotype has a single count. The chain has TRBV19 and TRBJ2-7; TRBD2 aligns across 12 bases. Germline V gene sequence: CDR1 LNHDA, CDR2 SQIVND (reference sequence). The V gene end was trimmed by 4 bases and the J gene end by 5 bases; junction bases not matched to a gene: 9. The CDR3 sequence is 16 residues long. For the CDR3, the DNA is TGTGCCAGTAGTACCGGCCGGACTAGCGGGATGAACGAGCAGTACTTC. This translates into CASSTGRTSGMNEQYF.